Described below is a single T cell receptor beta chain sequence and its context. Some clones are missing from TCRdb's copy, which holds only in-frame ones; the method was immunoSEQ multiplex PCR. The sample includes tens of thousands of clones, 65% to 90% of them seen just once. This sample was included in a study of blood T cell repertoires in COVID-19. Study-wide context: Some COVID-19 samples were acute and others convalescent; all came from the United States, Italy and Spain. PBMCs, B-cell-depleted T cells, or T cells were the source of the cDNA or gDNA that made up the material.

Deletions cut 3 bases from V and 0 bases from J, with 20 bases between. CDR1 and CDR2 from the germline V gene are SQVTM and ANQGSEA. The CDR3 spans 17 residues. Source material: peripheral blood. The sequence came from a man aged 45-65 years with COVID-19, enrolled during active disease. This sequence joins TRBV29-1 and TRBJ1-2, with TRBD1 as a possible D gene (6 bases). The CDR3, as DNA: TGCAGCGTTGACCCCCCTGGGACACCCGCCACTAACTATGGCTACACCTTC. Residues: CSVDPPGTPATNYGYTF.